Sequencing of this T cell receptor beta chain was carried out in a study of blood T cell repertoires in COVID-19. For the study at large: T cells, B-cell-depleted T cells, or PBMCs supplied cDNA or gDNA.

Authors' methods: Reference gene primer amplification gave estimated nucleated cell counts. The protocol was immunoSEQ multiplex PCR, while the TCRdb copy is restricted to in-frame clones and leaves out a portion. V and J calls and clone size come straight from that table; D and trimming were deduced from the DNA. The sample lists 150,000 to 200,000 clones; roughly nine tenths were seen once. This clone was picked up one time. Participants were placed into cohorts based on the clinical history they reported. Specimen: PBMCs or T cells enriched from blood (not recorded which). The source of this sequence is a woman between 25 and 40 years old who had recovered from COVID-19.

CDR3 residues: CASSLREDEKLFF. The CDR3 DNA follows: TGTGCCAGCAGCTTGAGGGAAGACGAAAAACTGTTTTTT. The chain couples TRBV13 to TRBJ1-4; D gene uncertain. The ends were cut back, 3 bases at V and 8 bases at J, with 10 bases in the middle. The CDR3 is 13 residues long. Germline CDR1 and CDR2: PRHDT and FYEKMQ (reference sequence).